The entry below describes one T cell receptor (beta chain). Its antigen specificity is not known. There are no base qualities to consult, and no much larger clone falls within one base. These data are taken from a study of blood T cell repertoires in COVID-19 (dated by TCRdb to 2020 to 2022). Describing the broader study: Samples from collaborators originated in the United States, Italy and Spain and spanned both the acute and convalescent phases of COVID-19. The material from the prospective study consisted of cDNA or gDNA derived from T cells, B-cell-depleted T cells, or PBMCs. Deeply sampled blood TCRbeta repertoires from subjects exposed to, actively infected with, or recovered from COVID-19 were included in the dataset. The repertoires were released in a freely available public database meant as a resource for research on the immune response to SARS-CoV-2. The samples were drawn from two sources: the first 160 participants of the ongoing ImmuneRACE study, and 1,254 subjects contributed by 6 global collaborators. A de-identified subject ID, COVID-19 status, age in years and sex were almost always included in the sample metadata. Where available, HLA class I and class II types were obtained from metadata supplied by the sample provider rather than from assay-based typing.

The immunoSEQ Assay, a bias-controlled multiplex PCR, was used to amplify TCRbeta CDR3 regions from genomic DNA. Turning to the authors' computational methods: The number of nucleated cells in each sample was estimated by amplification of reference gene primers within the assay. To quantify the absolute abundance of each unique TCRbeta CDR3 rearrangement, sequence reads were collapsed and filtered. For each sample, productive Simpson clonality was calculated as the square root of Simpson's diversity index across productive rearrangements. TCRdb holds this immuneACCESS table with in-frame rearrangements only. Some clones are missing; in checked studies, unresolved V genes explain under half, and the rest has no known cause. V, J and clone size derive from that table, while D and trimming were established from the DNA sequence. The table for this sample lists about 71,000 clones; around 83% of them were counted only once. The biggest ten clones account for 6.9% of the sample.

Points the paper makes about the study in general: Clinical and demographic metadata were provided uncurated, with the amount varying by source and participant.

CDR1 and CDR2 (GTSNPN, SVGIG) derive from the germline V gene (reference sequence). From the cysteine up to the phenylalanine, the CDR3 has a length of 14 residues. This entry keeps only the CDR3 DNA: 42 bases, framed from base 1. V lost 0 bases and J lost 4 bases; the stretch between them is 12 bases long. One collaborating source in Seattle enrolled patients during active infection and followed them longitudinally through the course of disease. The collaborating institutions used their own protocols to collect whole blood in K2EDTA tubes. For TCRbeta analysis, collaborators shipped samples as frozen whole blood, isolated PBMCs, or DNA extracted from either of those sample types.

The chain links TRBV30 with TRBJ1-2; perhaps TRBD1 is the D gene, with 5 bases matching. This clonotype originated in a man between 25 and 39 years old with COVID-19, enrolled during active disease. The source material was peripheral blood. CDR3 reads: CAWSVRQSVYGYTF. The DNA reads as follows: TGTGCCTGGAGTGTAAGACAGTCAGTCTATGGCTACACCTTC.